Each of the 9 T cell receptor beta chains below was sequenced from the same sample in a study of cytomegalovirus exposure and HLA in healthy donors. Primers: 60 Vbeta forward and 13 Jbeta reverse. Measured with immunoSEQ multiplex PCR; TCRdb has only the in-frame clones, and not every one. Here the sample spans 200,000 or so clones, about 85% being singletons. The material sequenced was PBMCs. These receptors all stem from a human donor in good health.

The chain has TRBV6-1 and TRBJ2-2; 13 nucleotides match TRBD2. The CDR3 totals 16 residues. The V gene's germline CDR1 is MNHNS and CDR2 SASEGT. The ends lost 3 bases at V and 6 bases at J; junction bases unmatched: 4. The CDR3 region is CASSEGLAGFPGELFF. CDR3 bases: TGTGCCAGCAGTGAGGGACTAGCGGGATTTCCCGGGGAGCTGTTTTTT.

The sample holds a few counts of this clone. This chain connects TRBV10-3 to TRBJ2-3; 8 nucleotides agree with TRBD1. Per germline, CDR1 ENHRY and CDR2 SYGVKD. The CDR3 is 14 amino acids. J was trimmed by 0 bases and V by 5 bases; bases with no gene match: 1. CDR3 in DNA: TGTGCCATCAGTCGACAGGGGAGCACAGATACGCAGTATTTT. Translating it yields CAISRQGSTDTQYF.

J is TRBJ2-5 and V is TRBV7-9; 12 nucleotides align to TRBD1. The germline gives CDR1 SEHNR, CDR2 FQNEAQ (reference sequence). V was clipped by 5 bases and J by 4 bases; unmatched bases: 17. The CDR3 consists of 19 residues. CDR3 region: CASSAPPQWDRGQGETQYF. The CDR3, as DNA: TGTGCCAGCAGCGCCCCTCCCCAGTGGGACAGGGGGCAGGGAGAGACCCAGTACTTC.

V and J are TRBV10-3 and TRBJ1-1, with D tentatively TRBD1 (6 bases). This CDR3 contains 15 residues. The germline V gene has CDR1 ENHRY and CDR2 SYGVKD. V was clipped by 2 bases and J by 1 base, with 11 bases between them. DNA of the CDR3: TGTGCCATCAGTGAGGGGTTACAGGGGAACACTGAAGCTTTCTTT. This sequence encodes CAISEGLQGNTEAFF.

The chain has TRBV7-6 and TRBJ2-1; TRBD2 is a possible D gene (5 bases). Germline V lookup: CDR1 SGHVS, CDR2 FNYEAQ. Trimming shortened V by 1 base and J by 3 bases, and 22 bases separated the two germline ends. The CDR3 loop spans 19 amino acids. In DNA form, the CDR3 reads TGTGCCAGCAGCTTAGTAGGCCTAGCCCACACAGCAAACTACAATGAGCAGTTCTTC. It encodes CASSLVGLAHTANYNEQFF.

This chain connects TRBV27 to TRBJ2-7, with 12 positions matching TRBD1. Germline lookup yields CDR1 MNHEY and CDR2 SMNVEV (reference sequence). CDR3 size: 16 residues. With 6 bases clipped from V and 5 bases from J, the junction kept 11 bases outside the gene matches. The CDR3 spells CASSWGQGARGDEQYF. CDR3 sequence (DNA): TGTGCCAGCAGCTGGGGACAGGGGGCCCGAGGGGACGAGCAGTACTTC.

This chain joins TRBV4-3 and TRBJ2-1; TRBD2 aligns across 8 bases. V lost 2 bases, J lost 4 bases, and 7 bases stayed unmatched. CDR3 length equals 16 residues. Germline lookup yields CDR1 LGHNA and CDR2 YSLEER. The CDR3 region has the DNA TGCGCCAGCAGCCAACCTCGGGCGGGAGGTTACAATGAGCAGTTCTTC. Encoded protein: CASSQPRAGGYNEQFF.

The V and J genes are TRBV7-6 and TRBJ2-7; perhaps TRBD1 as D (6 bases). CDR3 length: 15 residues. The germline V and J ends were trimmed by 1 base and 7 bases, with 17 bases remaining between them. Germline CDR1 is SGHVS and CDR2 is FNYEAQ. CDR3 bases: TGTGCCAGCAGCTTAGTAGGGGGTACGGGGCGGGAGCAGTACTTC. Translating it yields CASSLVGGTGREQYF.

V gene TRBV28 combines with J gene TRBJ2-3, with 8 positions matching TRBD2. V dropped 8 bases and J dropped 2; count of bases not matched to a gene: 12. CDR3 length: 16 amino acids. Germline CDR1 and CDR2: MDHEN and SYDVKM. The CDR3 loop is CASYPRGTRYTDTQYF. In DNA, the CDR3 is TGTGCCAGCTATCCTAGGGGGACTAGATACACAGATACGCAGTATTTT.